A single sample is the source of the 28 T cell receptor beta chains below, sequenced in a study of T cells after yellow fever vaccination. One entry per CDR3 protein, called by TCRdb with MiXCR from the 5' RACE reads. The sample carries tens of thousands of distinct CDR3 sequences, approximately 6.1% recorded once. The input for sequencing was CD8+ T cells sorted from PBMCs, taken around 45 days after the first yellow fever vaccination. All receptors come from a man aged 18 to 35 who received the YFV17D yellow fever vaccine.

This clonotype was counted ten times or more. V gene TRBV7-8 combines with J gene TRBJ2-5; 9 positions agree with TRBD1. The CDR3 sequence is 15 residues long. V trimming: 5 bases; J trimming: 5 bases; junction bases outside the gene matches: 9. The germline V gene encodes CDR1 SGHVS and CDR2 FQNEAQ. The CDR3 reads CASSPQTGGGETQYF. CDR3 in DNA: TGTGCCAGCAGCCCCCAGACAGGGGGTGGGGAGACCCAGTACTTC.

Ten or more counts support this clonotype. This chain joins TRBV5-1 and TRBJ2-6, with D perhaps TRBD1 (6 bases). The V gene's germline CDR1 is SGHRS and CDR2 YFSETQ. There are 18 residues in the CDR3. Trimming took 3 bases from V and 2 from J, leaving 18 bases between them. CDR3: CASSSDRPIETGANVLTF. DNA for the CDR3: TGCGCCAGCAGCTCTGACAGGCCCATAGAGACTGGGGCCAACGTCCTGACTTTC.

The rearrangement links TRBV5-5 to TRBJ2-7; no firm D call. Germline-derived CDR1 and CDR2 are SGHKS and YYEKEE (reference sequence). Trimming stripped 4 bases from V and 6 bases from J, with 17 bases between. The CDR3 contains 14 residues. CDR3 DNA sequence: TGTGCCAGCAGCCCCGGGCTACGGTGCTGCGAGCAGTACTTC. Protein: CASSPGLRCCEQYF.

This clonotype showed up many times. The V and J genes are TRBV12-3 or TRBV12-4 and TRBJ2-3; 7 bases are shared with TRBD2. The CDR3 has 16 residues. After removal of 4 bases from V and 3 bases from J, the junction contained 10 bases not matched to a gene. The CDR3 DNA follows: TGTGCCAGCAGTTATGGCCCCGGGGGAGGGACAGATACGCAGTATTTT. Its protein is CASSYGPGGGTDTQYF.

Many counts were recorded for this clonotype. CDR3 sequence (DNA): TGTGCCAGCACGCCCTTTGGGGCCAAAAACATTCAGTACTTC. Amino acid sequence: CASTPFGAKNIQYF. The V and J genes are TRBV6-1 and TRBJ2-4; no reliable D call. Germline V gene lookup returns CDR1 MNHNS and CDR2 SASEGT. The germline V and J ends were trimmed by 7 bases and 1 base, with 11 bases remaining between them. This CDR3 contains 14 residues.

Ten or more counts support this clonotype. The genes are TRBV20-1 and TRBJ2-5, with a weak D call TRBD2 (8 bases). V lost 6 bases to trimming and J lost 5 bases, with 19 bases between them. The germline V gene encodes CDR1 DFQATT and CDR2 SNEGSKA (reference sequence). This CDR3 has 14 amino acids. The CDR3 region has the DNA TGCAGTGCCGGCGGGGGGACAGAATTTGAGACCCAGTACTTC. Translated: CSAGGGTEFETQYF.

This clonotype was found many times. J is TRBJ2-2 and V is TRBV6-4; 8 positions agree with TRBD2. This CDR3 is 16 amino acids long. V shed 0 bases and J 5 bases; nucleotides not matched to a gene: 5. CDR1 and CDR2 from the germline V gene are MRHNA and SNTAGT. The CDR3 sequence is CASSDSTSGGTGELFF. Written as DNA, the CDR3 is TGTGCCAGCAGTGACTCAACAAGCGGGGGAACCGGGGAGCTGTTTTTT.

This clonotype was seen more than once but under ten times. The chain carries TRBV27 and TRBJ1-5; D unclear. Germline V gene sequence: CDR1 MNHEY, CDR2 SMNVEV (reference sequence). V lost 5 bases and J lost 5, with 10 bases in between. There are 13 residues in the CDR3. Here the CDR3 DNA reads TGTGCCAGCAGTCCGACTCCATATCAGCCCCAGCATTTT. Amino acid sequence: CASSPTPYQPQHF.

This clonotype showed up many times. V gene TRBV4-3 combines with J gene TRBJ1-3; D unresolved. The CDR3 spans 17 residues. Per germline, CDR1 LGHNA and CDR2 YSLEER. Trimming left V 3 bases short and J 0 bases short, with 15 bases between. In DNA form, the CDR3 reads TGCGCCAGCAGCCAGGATACGGCAATGGGCTCTGGAAACACCATATATTTT. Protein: CASSQDTAMGSGNTIYF.

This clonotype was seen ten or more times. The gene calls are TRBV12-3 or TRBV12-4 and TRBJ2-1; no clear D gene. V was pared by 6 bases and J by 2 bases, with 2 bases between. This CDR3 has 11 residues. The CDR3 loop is CASRAYNEQFF. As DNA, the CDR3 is TGTGCCAGCAGGGCCTACAATGAGCAGTTCTTC.

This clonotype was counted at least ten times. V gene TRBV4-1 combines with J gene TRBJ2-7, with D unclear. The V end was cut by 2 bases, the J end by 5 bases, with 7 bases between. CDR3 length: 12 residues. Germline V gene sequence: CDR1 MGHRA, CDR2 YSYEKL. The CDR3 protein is CASSQPGNEQYV. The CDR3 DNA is TGCGCCAGCAGCCAACCGGGTAACGAGCAGTACGTC.

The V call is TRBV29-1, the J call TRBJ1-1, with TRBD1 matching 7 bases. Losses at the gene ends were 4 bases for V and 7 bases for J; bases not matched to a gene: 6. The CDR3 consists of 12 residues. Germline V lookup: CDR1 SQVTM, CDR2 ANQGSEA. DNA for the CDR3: TGCAGCGTTGGTCTAGGGGGCATTGAAGCTTTCTTT. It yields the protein CSVGLGGIEAFF.

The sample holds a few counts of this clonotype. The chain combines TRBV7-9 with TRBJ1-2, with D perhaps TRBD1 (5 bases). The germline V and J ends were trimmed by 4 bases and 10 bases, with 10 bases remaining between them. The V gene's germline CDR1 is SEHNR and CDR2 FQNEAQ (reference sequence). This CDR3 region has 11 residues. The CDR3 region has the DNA TGTGCCAGCAGCTACGAGACAGCCTACACCTTC. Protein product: CASSYETAYTF.

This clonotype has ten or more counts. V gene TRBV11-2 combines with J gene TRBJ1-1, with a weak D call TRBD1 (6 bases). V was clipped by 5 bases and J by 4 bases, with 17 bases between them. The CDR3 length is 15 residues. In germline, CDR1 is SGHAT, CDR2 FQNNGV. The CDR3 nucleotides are TGTGCCAGCAGCGCTGGATGGGGGGCGTCCACTGAAGCTTTCTTT. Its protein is CASSAGWGASTEAFF.

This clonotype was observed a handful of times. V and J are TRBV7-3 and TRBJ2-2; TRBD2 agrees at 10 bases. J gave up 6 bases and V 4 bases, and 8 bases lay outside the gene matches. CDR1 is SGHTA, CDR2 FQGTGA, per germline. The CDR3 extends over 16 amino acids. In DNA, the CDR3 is TGTGCCAGCAGCTCCCCAGCGGGGGGGCTGTCCGGGGAGCTGTTTTTT. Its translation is CASSSPAGGLSGELFF. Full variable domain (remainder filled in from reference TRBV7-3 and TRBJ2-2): GAGVSQTPSNKVTEKGKYVELRCDPISGHTALYWYRQSLGQGPEFLIYFQGTGAADDSGLPNDRFFAVRPEGSVSTLKIQRTERGDSAVYLCASSSPAGGLSGELFFGEGSRLTVL.

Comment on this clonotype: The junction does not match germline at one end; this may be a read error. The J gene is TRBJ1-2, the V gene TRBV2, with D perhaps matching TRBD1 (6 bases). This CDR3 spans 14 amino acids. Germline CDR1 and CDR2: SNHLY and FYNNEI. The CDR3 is CASRPWSGVYGYNF. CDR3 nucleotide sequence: TGTGCCAGCAGGCCTTGGTCAGGGGTCTATGGCTACAACTTC.

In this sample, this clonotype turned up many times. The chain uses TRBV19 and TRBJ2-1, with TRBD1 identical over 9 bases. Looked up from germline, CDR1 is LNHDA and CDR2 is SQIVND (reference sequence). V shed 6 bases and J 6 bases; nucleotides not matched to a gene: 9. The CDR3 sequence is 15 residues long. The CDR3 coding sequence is TGTGCCAGTAGGCCCGGGGACAGGGATTCCAATGAGCAGTTCTTC. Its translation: CASRPGDRDSNEQFF.

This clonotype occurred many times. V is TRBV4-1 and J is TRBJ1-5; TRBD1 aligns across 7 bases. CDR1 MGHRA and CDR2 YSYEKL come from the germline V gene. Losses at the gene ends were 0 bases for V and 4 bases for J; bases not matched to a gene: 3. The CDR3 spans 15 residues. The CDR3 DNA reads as TGCGCCAGCAGCCAAGAGGACAGGATAAATCAGCCCCAGCATTTT. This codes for CASSQEDRINQPQHF.

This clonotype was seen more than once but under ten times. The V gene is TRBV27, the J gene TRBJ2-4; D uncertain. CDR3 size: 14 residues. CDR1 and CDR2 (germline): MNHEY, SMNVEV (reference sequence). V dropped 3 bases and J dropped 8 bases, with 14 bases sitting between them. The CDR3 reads CASSFGGETYIQYF. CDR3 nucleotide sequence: TGTGCCAGCAGTTTTGGTGGAGAGACGTACATTCAGTACTTC.

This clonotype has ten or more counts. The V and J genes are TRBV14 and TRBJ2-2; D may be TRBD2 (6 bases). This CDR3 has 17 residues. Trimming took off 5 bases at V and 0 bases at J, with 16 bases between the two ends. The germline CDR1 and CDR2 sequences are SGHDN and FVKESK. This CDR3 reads CASSSRGIFPNTGELFF. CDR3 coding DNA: TGTGCCAGCAGCAGTCGCGGGATCTTTCCGAACACCGGGGAGCTGTTTTTT. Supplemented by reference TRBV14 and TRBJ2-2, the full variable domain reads EAGVTQFPSHSVIEKGQTVTLRCDPISGHDNLYWYRRVMGKEIKFLLHFVKESKQDESGMPNNRFLAERTGGTYSTLKVQPAELEDSGVYFCASSSRGIFPNTGELFFGEGSRLTVL.

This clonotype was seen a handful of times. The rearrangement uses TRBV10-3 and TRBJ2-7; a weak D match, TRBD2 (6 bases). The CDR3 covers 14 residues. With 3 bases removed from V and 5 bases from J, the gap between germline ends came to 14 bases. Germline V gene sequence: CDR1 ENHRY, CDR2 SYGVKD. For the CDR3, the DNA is TGTGCCATCAGTGATCGGTCTAGCGTGGACGAGCAGTACTTC. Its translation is CAISDRSSVDEQYF.

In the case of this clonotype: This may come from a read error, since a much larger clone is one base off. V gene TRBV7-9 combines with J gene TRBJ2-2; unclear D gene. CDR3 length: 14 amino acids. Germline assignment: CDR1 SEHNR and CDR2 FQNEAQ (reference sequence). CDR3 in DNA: TGTGTCAGCAGCTTAATAGTTGCCCCCGGGGAGCTGTTTTTT. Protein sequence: CVSSLIVAPGELFF.

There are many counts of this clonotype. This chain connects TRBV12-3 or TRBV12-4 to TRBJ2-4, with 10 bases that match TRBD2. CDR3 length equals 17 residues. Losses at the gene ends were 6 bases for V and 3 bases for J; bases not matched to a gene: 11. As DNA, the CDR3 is TGTGCCAGCAGCCCCCTCCTAGCGGGGGCTTTCAAAAACATTCAGTACTTC. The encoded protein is CASSPLLAGAFKNIQYF.

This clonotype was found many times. As DNA, the CDR3 is TGCGCCAGCAGCCTGTACCTCTCAGGTTATAGCAATCAGCCCCAGCATTTT. Encoded protein: CASSLYLSGYSNQPQHF. The V call is TRBV4-1, the J call TRBJ1-5; D unclear. V was cut by 4 bases and J by 0 bases, with 16 bases left in between. The length of the CDR3 is 17 residues. CDR1 and CDR2 (germline): MGHRA, YSYEKL.

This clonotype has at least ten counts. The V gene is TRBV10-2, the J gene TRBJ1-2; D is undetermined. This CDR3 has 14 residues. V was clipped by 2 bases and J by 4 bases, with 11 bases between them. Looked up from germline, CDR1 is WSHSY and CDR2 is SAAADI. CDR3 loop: CASSEEGKSYGYTF. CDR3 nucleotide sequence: TGCGCCAGCAGTGAGGAGGGTAAAAGCTATGGCTACACCTTC.

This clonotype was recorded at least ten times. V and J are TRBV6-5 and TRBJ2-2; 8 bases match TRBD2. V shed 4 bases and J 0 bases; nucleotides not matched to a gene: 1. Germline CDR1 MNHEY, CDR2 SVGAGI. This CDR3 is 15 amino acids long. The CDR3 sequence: CASSFGGANTGELFF. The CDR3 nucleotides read TGTGCCAGCAGTTTCGGGGGGGCGAACACCGGGGAGCTGTTTTTT.

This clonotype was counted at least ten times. For the CDR3, the DNA is TGCAGCGCCTTGGGACAGACGAACTATGGCTACACCTTC. This gives the protein CSALGQTNYGYTF. The rearrangement uses TRBV29-1 and TRBJ1-2; 7 bases fit TRBD1. Germline values: CDR1 SQVTM, CDR2 ANQGSEA. This CDR3 contains 13 residues. Germline trimming cut 7 bases from V and 2 bases from J; bases unmatched to any gene: 7.

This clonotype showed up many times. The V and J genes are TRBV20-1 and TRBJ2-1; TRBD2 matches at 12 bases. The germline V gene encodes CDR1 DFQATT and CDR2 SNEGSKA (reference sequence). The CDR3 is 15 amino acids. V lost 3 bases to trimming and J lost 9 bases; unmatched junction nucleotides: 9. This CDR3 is CSASLASGGAAEQFF. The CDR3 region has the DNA TGCAGTGCTAGTCTGGCTAGCGGGGGGGCCGCTGAGCAGTTCTTC.